This TCR beta chain was recorded in a study of T cell responses to AZD1222 COVID-19 vaccine. Second-dose recipients at about 4 or about 12 weeks were treated as one pooled group. The CDR3 length is 13 residues. V lost 6 bases and J lost 0, with 9 bases in between. CDR1 and CDR2 (germline): KGHSH, LQKENI. Assay: immunoSEQ multiplex PCR; the TCRdb copy retains only in-frame clones and omits some. This sample has 150,000 to 200,000 clones, with 94% found just once. The sample was peripheral blood, taken 28 days after the second AZD1222 dose. The chain links TRBV18 to TRBJ2-7; no definite D call. This clonotype was obtained from an adult who received the AZD1222 COVID-19 vaccine. The chain's CDR3 is CASSPAGSYEQYF. The CDR3 bases are TGTGCCAGCTCTCCAGCTGGCTCCTACGAGCAGTACTTC.